These 2 T cell receptor beta chains share one sample of origin, sequenced in a study of CD8 T cells in Susac syndrome. After extraction with the RNeasy kit, about 0.45 to 1 ug of the RNA was reverse transcribed using random hexamers. TCRdb independently ran MiXCR on the immunoSEQ multiplex PCR reads; one entry per CDR3 protein. The data hold approximately 170,000 distinct CDR3 sequences, with 93% observed a single time. The material sequenced was CD4+ T cells from PBMCs. These receptors were obtained from a human donor in good health.

V gene TRBV3-1 combines with J gene TRBJ2-2; perhaps TRBD2 as D (6 bases). The CDR3 is 17 amino acids. Germline CDR1 and CDR2: LGHDT and YNNKEL (reference sequence). Deletions cut 4 bases from V and 5 bases from J, with 20 bases between. DNA of the CDR3: TGTGCCAGCAGCCGGATCGGTCGCGGGGTGGGGACCGGGGAGCTGTTTTTT. This sequence encodes CASSRIGRGVGTGELFF.

The chain has TRBV3-1 and TRBJ2-5, with 12 bases that match TRBD2. The CDR3 totals 15 residues. Per the germline V gene, CDR1 is LGHDT and CDR2 is YNNKEL (reference sequence). V was clipped by 0 bases and J by 11 bases; unmatched bases: 7. DNA of the CDR3: TGTGCCAGCAGCCAAGAAAACGGGACTAGCGGGCCTCAGTACTTC. This sequence encodes CASSQENGTSGPQYF.